The 5 T cell receptor beta chains presented below share a single source sample, sequenced in a study of blood T cells in healthy people across ages (dated by TCRdb to about 2015). Libraries were made using 5' RACE. This sample was sequenced with an Illumina HiSeq 2500. A second about 7 to 12 cycle PCR used a sample-barcoded 5' primer and a J-beta primer mix. The public reads were reprocessed in TCRdb via fastp at Q25 and MiXCR, keeping in-frame beta chains. Every entry covers one CDR3 protein and lists the most common genes and DNA from its rows. The table for this sample lists about 1.7 million distinct CDR3 sequences; 28% of them were counted only once. 7% to 9% of the sample goes to the ten largest clones. Sequencing was done on a sample of blood. All receptors derive from a woman aged 25-40 years in good health.

The sample holds many counts of this clonotype. This sequence joins TRBV7-9 and TRBJ2-1; TRBD2 matches at 11 bases. The trim removed 4 bases at V and 8 bases at J, leaving 19 bases unmatched. The CDR3 contains 19 residues. Germline V lookup: CDR1 SEHNR, CDR2 FQNEAQ (reference sequence). For the CDR3, the DNA is TGTGCCAGCAGCTCAAGGGGGGTTCGACTAGCGGGATCGTCGGATGAGCAGTTCTTC. This gives the protein CASSSRGVRLAGSSDEQFF.

This clonotype was counted between two and nine times. This chain joins TRBV29-1 and TRBJ1-5, with no clear D. The CDR3 runs 12 residues. The V gene lost 4 bases and the J gene lost 9 bases, with 13 bases spanning the gap. Germline CDR1 and CDR2: SQVTM and ANQGSEA. The CDR3 nucleotides read TGCAGCGTTGCCCCGGATCGTGGGCCCCAGCATTTT. It codes for CSVAPDRGPQHF.

The V gene is TRBV7-9, the J gene TRBJ1-1; 7 nucleotides align to TRBD1. The germline CDR1 and CDR2 sequences are SEHNR and FQNEAQ (reference sequence). There are 13 residues in the CDR3. V gave up 5 bases and J gave up 4 bases; unmatched junction bases: 4. CDR3 sequence (DNA): TGTGCCAGCAGCACAAACAGGGGCACTGAAGCTTTCTTT. It codes for CASSTNRGTEAFF.

This clonotype occurred once. The chain joins TRBV2 to TRBJ2-4, with D unresolved. The J call may be faulty, since TRBJ2-7 better matches the DNA end. The CDR3 covers 13 residues. Germline V gene data show CDR1 as SNHLY and CDR2 as FYNNEI. The CDR3 nucleotides are TGTGCCAGCAGTGAATTGGTCTTCGGCGAGCAGTACTTC. Its translation: CASSELVFGEQYF.

The rearrangement uses TRBV6-5 and TRBJ1-2; 8 bases are shared with TRBD1. The CDR3 is 13 residues long. Germline-derived CDR1 and CDR2 are MNHEY and SVGAGI. Trimming cost V 7 bases and J 8 bases; bases outside gene matches: 9. DNA for the CDR3: TGTGCCAGCACCCGGACAGGGAGCGGAGGCTACACCTTC. This codes for CASTRTGSGGYTF.